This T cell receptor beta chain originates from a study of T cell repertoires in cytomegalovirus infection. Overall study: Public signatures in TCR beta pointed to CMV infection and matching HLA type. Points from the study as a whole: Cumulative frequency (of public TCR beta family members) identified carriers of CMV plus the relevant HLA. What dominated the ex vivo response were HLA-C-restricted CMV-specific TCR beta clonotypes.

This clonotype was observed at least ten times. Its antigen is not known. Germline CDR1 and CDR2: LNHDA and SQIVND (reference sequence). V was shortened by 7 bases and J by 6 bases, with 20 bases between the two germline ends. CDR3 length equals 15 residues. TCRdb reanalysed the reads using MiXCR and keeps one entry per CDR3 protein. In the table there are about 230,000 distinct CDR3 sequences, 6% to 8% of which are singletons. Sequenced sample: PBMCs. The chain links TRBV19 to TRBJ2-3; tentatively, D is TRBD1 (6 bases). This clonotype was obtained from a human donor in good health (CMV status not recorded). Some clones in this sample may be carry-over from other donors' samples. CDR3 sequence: CASTITAAQGDTQYF. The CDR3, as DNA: TGTGCCAGTACCATTACTGCAGCCCAGGGGGATACGCAGTATTTT.